The 14 T cell receptor beta chains listed next were all sequenced from one sample in a study of T-cell reconstitution after alpha-beta-depleted transplantation in children. Unique molecular identifiers were built into the TCRbeta library. MiXCR, applied by TCRdb to the PCR reads, yields one record per CDR3 protein. The sample contains around 200,000 distinct CDR3 sequences, under 9.5% of which appear only once. The sample in question was PBMCs from the stem cell graft donor, obtained from the stem cell graft. All receptors derive from a human donor who donated a stem cell graft to a child with acute lymphoblastic leukemia.

This clonotype has a count of ten or more. The V call is TRBV9, the J call TRBJ1-1, with D hard to call. The CDR3 extends over 14 amino acids. The germline gives CDR1 SGDLS, CDR2 YYNGEE. Trimming cost V 4 bases and J 0 bases, with 10 bases left between them. The CDR3 bases are TGTGCCAGCAGCCTCGACAAGCTGAACACTGAAGCTTTCTTT. Translated: CASSLDKLNTEAFF.

This clonotype has only a few counts. V and J are TRBV5-6 and TRBJ2-2; unclear D gene. V lost 4 bases and J 6 bases, leaving 10 bases between the germline ends. CDR3 length: 13 residues. Per the germline V gene, CDR1 is SGHDT and CDR2 is YYEEEE. DNA of the CDR3: TGTGCCAGCAGCAACCGACAACCCGGGGAGCTGTTTTTT. Translation gives CASSNRQPGELFF.

Ten or more counts support this clonotype. This chain joins TRBV4-2 and TRBJ2-7; D unclear. V lost 4 bases, J lost 4 bases, and 17 bases lay in between. The CDR3 sequence is 15 residues long. Germline lookup yields CDR1 LGHNA and CDR2 YNFKEQ. CDR3 DNA sequence: TGTGCCAGCAGCCCCTTTCAAGGAATACTTTACGAGCAGTACTTC. It specifies CASSPFQGILYEQYF.

J is TRBJ2-5 and V is TRBV30; D call uncertain. Per germline, CDR1 GTSNPN and CDR2 SVGIG (reference sequence). V shed 3 bases and J shed 2 bases, with 13 bases lying between them. The CDR3 runs 14 residues. The CDR3 DNA reads TGTGCCTGGAGATGGCCGGGTATACAAGAGACCCAGTACTTC. Translation gives CAWRWPGIQETQYF.

The table lists this clonotype with many counts. V is TRBV11-2 and J is TRBJ2-7, with 7 bases lining up with TRBD2. This CDR3 contains 16 residues. Germline V gene data show CDR1 as SGHAT and CDR2 as FQNNGV. The trim removed 0 bases at V and 4 bases at J, leaving 9 bases unmatched. The CDR3 is CASSLDWGGRRYEQYF. The CDR3 region has the DNA TGTGCCAGCAGCTTAGATTGGGGGGGAAGACGGTACGAGCAGTACTTC.

Only a few counts were recorded for this clonotype. J is TRBJ2-7 and V is TRBV5-1; D possibly corresponds to TRBD1 (6 bases). Germline values: CDR1 SGHRS, CDR2 YFSETQ. Trimming pared 7 bases from V and 2 bases from J, leaving 19 bases between. The CDR3 length is 15 residues. The CDR3 loop reads CASPKGGSIPYEQYF. DNA of the CDR3: TGCGCCAGCCCGAAAGGGGGATCGATACCCTACGAGCAGTACTTC.

This sequence joins TRBV12-3 or TRBV12-4 and TRBJ1-2; tentatively, D is TRBD1 (6 bases). Trimming cost V 5 bases and J 0 bases, with 16 bases left between them. This CDR3 is 16 amino acids long. CDR3 protein: CASSPDPGQPNYGYTF. CDR3 sequence (DNA): TGTGCCAGCAGTCCCGACCCAGGACAGCCTAACTATGGCTACACCTTC.

The chain has TRBV3-1 and TRBJ2-1; TRBD2 matches at 15 bases. The CDR3 loop spans 16 amino acids. CDR1 is LGHDT and CDR2 is YNNKEL in the germline V gene (reference sequence). With V trimmed by 4 bases and J by 9 bases, 7 bases remained unmatched. The CDR3 region is CASSPRTSGGGSEQFF. The CDR3 DNA follows: TGTGCCAGCAGCCCCAGGACTAGCGGGGGGGGTTCTGAGCAGTTCTTC.

The table lists this clonotype with many counts. The V and J genes are TRBV27 and TRBJ1-5, with a weak D call TRBD1 (5 bases). In germline, CDR1 is MNHEY, CDR2 SMNVEV (reference sequence). The CDR3 is 17 amino acids. Trimming cost V 1 base and J 6 bases, with 19 bases left between them. The CDR3 here is CASSLLFFETVAQPQHF. The CDR3 bases are TGTGCCAGCAGTTTATTATTCTTCGAGACAGTAGCTCAGCCCCAGCATTTT.

This chain joins TRBV6-5 and TRBJ1-6; 7 bases match TRBD1. Looked up from germline, CDR1 is MNHEY and CDR2 is SVGAGI. The CDR3 length is 16 residues. The trim removed 6 bases at V and 6 bases at J, leaving 11 bases unmatched. CDR3 nucleotide sequence: TGTGCCAGCAGATATTCCGCCGGGACAGCTAATTCACCCCTCCACTTT. Translation: CASRYSAGTANSPLHF.

There are many counts of this clonotype. The rearrangement joins TRBV29-1 to TRBJ2-3, with TRBD1 matching over 8 bases. The ends lost 1 base at V and 7 bases at J; junction bases unmatched: 10. The CDR3 loop spans 15 amino acids. In germline, CDR1 is SQVTM, CDR2 ANQGSEA. The CDR3 reads CSVEVQGALLNTQYF. The CDR3 nucleotides read TGCAGCGTTGAAGTCCAGGGGGCGCTTCTGAATACGCAGTATTTT.

The chain has TRBV6-5 and TRBJ1-1; a possible D gene is TRBD1 (6 bases). V dropped 10 bases and J dropped 8 bases, with 26 bases sitting between them. The CDR3 length is 15 residues. The V gene's germline CDR1 is MNHEY and CDR2 SVGAGI. The CDR3 protein is CATNSDGGHTTEAFF. Written as DNA, the CDR3 is TGTGCCACCAACAGTGACGGGGGACATACTACAGAAGCTTTCTTT.

This clonotype was observed a few times. V and J are TRBV5-1 and TRBJ2-1; 10 bases are shared with TRBD2. There are 16 residues in the CDR3. Losses at the gene ends were 6 bases for V and 0 bases for J; bases not matched to a gene: 6. Looked up from germline, CDR1 is SGHRS and CDR2 is YFSETQ. The CDR3 sequence is CASNPSGGNSYNEQFF. CDR3 in DNA: TGCGCCAGCAACCCTAGCGGGGGCAACTCCTACAATGAGCAGTTCTTC.

This clonotype showed up many times. V gene TRBV12-3 or TRBV12-4 combines with J gene TRBJ1-1; D is perhaps TRBD1 (5 bases). The CDR3 has 14 residues. V dropped 3 bases and J dropped 3 bases, with 11 bases sitting between them. The CDR3 protein is CASSFGQGDTEAFF. Here the CDR3 DNA reads TGTGCCAGCAGTTTCGGGCAGGGAGACACTGAAGCTTTCTTT.